One sample yielded the 5 T cell receptor beta chains listed below, sequenced in a study of cytomegalovirus exposure and HLA in healthy donors. The PCR ran on 60 Vbeta and 13 Jbeta primers. Sequencing used immunoSEQ multiplex PCR; TCRdb keeps in-frame clones, though not all of them. The table includes 150,000 to 250,000 clones, roughly 79% detected once. Sequencing input: PBMCs. These receptor sequences come from a man between 25 and 39 years old in good health and CMV-seronegative.

The chain is built from TRBV7-3 and TRBJ2-2; weak D call: TRBD1 (6 bases). V was pared by 1 base and J by 6 bases, with 9 bases between. CDR1 SGHTA and CDR2 FQGTGA come from the germline V gene. This CDR3 comprises 14 residues. The CDR3: CASSLSPGAGELFF. In nucleotides, the CDR3 is TGTGCCAGCAGCTTAAGTCCAGGGGCCGGGGAGCTGTTTTTT.

The chain couples TRBV27 to TRBJ2-1; 9 nucleotides agree with TRBD2. This CDR3 is 15 amino acids long. Germline V gene lookup returns CDR1 MNHEY and CDR2 SMNVEV (reference sequence). Trimming took 1 base from V and 9 from J; bases not matched to a gene: 7. The CDR3, as DNA: TGTGCCAGCAGTTTATTAGCGGGAGCTTCCTTTGAGCAGTTCTTC. Amino acid sequence: CASSLLAGASFEQFF.

This chain uses TRBV5-6 with TRBJ2-7; the D gene is possibly TRBD2 (5 bases). Trimming removed 4 bases at V and 0 bases at J, with 11 bases between. CDR3 length: 14 amino acids. Germline CDR1 reads SGHDT; CDR2 reads YYEEEE. As DNA, the CDR3 is TGTGCCAGCAGCCGGACTTGGAGCTCCTACGAGCAGTACTTC. Translating gives CASSRTWSSYEQYF.

The chain is built from TRBV5-1 and TRBJ2-1; TRBD1 matches at 9 bases. Germline V CDR1 and CDR2: SGHRS, YFSETQ. Germline trimming cut 2 bases from V and 4 bases from J; bases unmatched to any gene: 4. The CDR3 is made up of 15 amino acids. In DNA form, the CDR3 reads TGCGCCAGCAGCTTACAGGGGGCGCGGTACAATGAGCAGTTCTTC. This sequence encodes CASSLQGARYNEQFF.

J is TRBJ2-7 and V is TRBV25-1; TRBD1 is a possible D gene (6 bases). The V gene's germline CDR1 is MGHDK and CDR2 SYGVNS. V lost 4 bases, J lost 2 bases, and 15 bases lay in between. The CDR3 is made up of 15 amino acids. The CDR3 nucleotides are TGTGCCAGCAGTGGCGTGGACAGACCCCCCTACGAGCAGTACTTC. This encodes CASSGVDRPPYEQYF.